The entry below describes one T cell receptor beta chain. Its antigen is not identified. Profiled with immunoSEQ multiplex PCR; TCRdb holds only in-frame clones, not every one. The table lists about 90,000 clones, 85% to 90% of them singletons. The data were taken from a study of OX40 agonist ivuxolimab in advanced cancers. Findings and caveats of the study: Clonal expansion among partial responders at 0.1-3.0 mg/kg ranked near the lowest.

Germline lookup yields CDR1 LNHDA and CDR2 SQIVND (reference sequence). Trimming shortened V by 3 bases and J by 2 bases, and 17 bases separated the two germline ends. The CDR3 is made up of 17 amino acids. The sequencing used CD4+ or CD8+ T cells sorted from blood, collected in a trial of the OX40 agonist ivuxolimab. The receptor was derived from an adult with an advanced solid tumor such as melanoma, head and neck, liver or kidney cancer. The V and J genes are TRBV19 and TRBJ1-5; a weak D match, TRBD1 (5 bases). The CDR3 region is CASSMGSPGIRNQPQHF. DNA of the CDR3: TGTGCCAGTAGTATGGGAAGCCCAGGGATTCGCAATCAGCCCCAGCATTTT.